Below, one T cell receptor beta chain is given with its context. The source of the sample is a study of blood T cell repertoires in COVID-19. At the level of the study: Acute and convalescent COVID-19 samples came from the United States, Italy and Spain. The analysed material was cDNA or gDNA that came from T cells, B-cell-depleted T cells, or PBMCs.

Germline V lookup: CDR1 SNHLY, CDR2 FYNNEI. Losses at the gene ends were 7 bases for V and 9 bases for J; bases not matched to a gene: 9. The CDR3 has 15 amino acids. The authors' processing: How many nucleated cells were present was estimated from reference gene primer amplification. Generated by immunoSEQ multiplex PCR, the TCRdb table keeps only in-frame clones and is missing some. V and J calls and clone size come straight from that table; D and trimming were deduced from the DNA. The sample has some 150,000 clones, more than 75% seen once. The origin of this receptor is a man in his late teens or twenties with active or convalescent COVID-19. Sequenced input: peripheral blood. The chain links TRBV2 to TRBJ1-6; 10 bases line up with TRBD1. The CDR3 spells CASKVQDRGSSPLHF. In DNA, the CDR3 is TGTGCCAGCAAGGTGCAGGACAGGGGGTCTTCACCCCTCCACTTT.